This T cell receptor beta chain emerged from a study of blood T cell repertoires in COVID-19. The CDR3 consists of 17 residues. Germline-derived CDR1 and CDR2 are LGHDT and YNNKEL (reference sequence). Trimming left V 1 base short and J 4 bases short, with 14 bases between. Assay used: immunoSEQ multiplex PCR; TCRdb lists only in-frame clones, some missing. In the table there are 110,000 to 150,000 clones, 78% of which are singletons. The chain has TRBV3-1 (or the pseudogene TRBV3-2) and TRBJ1-6, with D maybe TRBD1 (6 bases). Sequencing used PBMCs or T cells enriched from blood (not recorded which). The clonotype comes from a woman aged 45-65 years who had recovered from COVID-19. CDR3 amino acids: CASSQGAIQGYNSPLHF. DNA for the CDR3: TGTGCCAGCAGCCAAGGGGCGATACAGGGTTATAATTCACCCCTCCACTTT.